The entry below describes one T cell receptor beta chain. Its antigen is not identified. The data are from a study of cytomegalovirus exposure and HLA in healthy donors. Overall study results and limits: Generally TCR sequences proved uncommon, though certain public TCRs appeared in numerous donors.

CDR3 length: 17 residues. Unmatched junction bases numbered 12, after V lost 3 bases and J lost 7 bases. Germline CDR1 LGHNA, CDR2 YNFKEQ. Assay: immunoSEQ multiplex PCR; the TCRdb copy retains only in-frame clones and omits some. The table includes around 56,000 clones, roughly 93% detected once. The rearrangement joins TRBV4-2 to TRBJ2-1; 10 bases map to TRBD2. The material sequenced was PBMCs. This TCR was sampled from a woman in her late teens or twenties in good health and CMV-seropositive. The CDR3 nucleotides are TGTGCCAGCAGCCAGAAAGGGGGGCTAGCGGGGGCGAATGAGCAGTTCTTC. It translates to CASSQKGGLAGANEQFF.